One and the same sample provided the 28 T cell receptor beta chains below, sequenced in a study of blood T cell repertoires in COVID-19. TCRdb keeps only in-frame clones here, not all; method: immunoSEQ multiplex PCR. The sample holds about 120,000 clones, around 85% seen once. The sequencing sample was made of peripheral blood. The origin of the receptors is a man between 60 and 75 years old with acute or convalescent COVID-19.

The V call is TRBV7-9, the J call TRBJ1-2; 7 nucleotides match TRBD1. Germline trimming cut 4 bases from V and 7 bases from J; bases unmatched to any gene: 9. The CDR3 has 14 residues. CDR1 is SEHNR, CDR2 FQNEAQ, per germline (reference sequence). The CDR3 sequence: CASSSQGKAIGYTF. CDR3 DNA sequence: TGTGCCAGCAGCTCACAGGGGAAGGCGATTGGCTACACCTTC. Filled out from reference TRBV7-9 and TRBJ1-2, the complete variable domain reads DTGVSQNPRHKITKRGQNVTFRCDPISEHNRLYWYRQTLGQGPEFLTYFQNEAQLEKSRLLSDRFSAERPKGSFSTLEIQRTEQGDSAMYLCASSSQGKAIGYTFGSGTRLTVV.

V usage is TRBV10-1 and J usage is TRBJ2-7; maybe TRBD2 (7 bases). The CDR3 is 10 amino acids. Germline CDR1 is WNHNN and CDR2 is SYGVQD (reference sequence). The CDR3 DNA follows: TGCTCCCGAGGGGGGGCGGAGCAGTACTTC. It encodes CSRGGAEQYF.

The rearrangement uses TRBV3-1 (or the pseudogene TRBV3-2) and TRBJ2-7, with D possibly TRBD1 on 5 matching bases. The CDR3 covers 13 residues. CDR1 LGHDT and CDR2 YNNKEL come from the germline V gene (reference sequence). Trimming left V 0 bases short and J 4 bases short, with 7 bases between. CDR3: CASSQDRGYEQYF. In DNA, the CDR3 is TGTGCCAGCAGCCAAGATAGGGGATACGAGCAGTACTTC.

This chain connects TRBV7-2 to TRBJ2-5; 8 bases align to TRBD2. CDR1 and CDR2 from the germline V gene are SGHTA and FQGNSA. This CDR3 contains 16 residues. J lost 4 bases, V lost 1 base, and 8 bases had no gene match. This CDR3 reads CASSLEASGSAETQYF. The CDR3 DNA reads as TGTGCCAGCAGCTTAGAGGCCAGCGGGAGCGCAGAGACCCAGTACTTC.

The J gene is TRBJ2-1, the V gene TRBV4-3, with D perhaps TRBD1 (6 bases). V was trimmed by 2 bases and J by 0 bases, leaving 11 bases between them. Germline CDR1 LGHNA, CDR2 YSLEER. CDR3 length equals 16 residues. The CDR3 bases are TGCGCCAGCAGCCAAACAGGGACGAGCTCCTACAATGAGCAGTTCTTC. It encodes CASSQTGTSSYNEQFF.

V gene TRBV9 combines with J gene TRBJ2-2; tentative D call: TRBD2 (5 bases). CDR1 is SGDLS and CDR2 is YYNGEE in the germline V gene. The CDR3 contains 17 residues. The V end was cut by 0 bases, the J end by 1 base, with 13 bases between. The CDR3 is CASSVVVGAGNTGELFF. The CDR3 coding sequence is TGTGCCAGCAGCGTAGTAGTGGGAGCAGGGAACACCGGGGAGCTGTTTTTT.

V usage is TRBV6-2 or TRBV6-3 and J usage is TRBJ2-7; 8 bases agree with TRBD1. The J segment lost 3 bases and the V segment lost 5 bases, leaving 9 bases of the junction unmatched. The germline V gene encodes CDR1 MNHEY and CDR2 SVGEGT. The CDR3 totals 15 residues. Written as DNA, the CDR3 is TGTGCCAGCAGTCCCAAGACAGGGGCATTCTACGAGCAGTACTTC. Translating gives CASSPKTGAFYEQYF.

The V gene is TRBV7-2, the J gene TRBJ1-1; 10 nucleotides line up with TRBD1. CDR1 and CDR2 (germline): SGHTA, FQGNSA. With V trimmed by 6 bases and J by 2 bases, 9 bases remained unmatched. This CDR3 is built from 16 residues. In nucleotides, the CDR3 is TGTGCCAGCAGTTCCTCCGGGACAGGGGTCAACACTGAAGCTTTCTTT. Encoded protein: CASSSSGTGVNTEAFF.

The V and J genes are TRBV3-1 (or the pseudogene TRBV3-2) and TRBJ2-2; no clear D. Looked up from germline, CDR1 is LGHDT and CDR2 is YNNKEL (reference sequence). Trimming removed 4 bases from V and 7 bases from J, with 13 bases in between. The CDR3 contains 14 residues. CDR3 sequence: CASSLASERGELFF. The CDR3 DNA follows: TGTGCCAGCAGCCTGGCGTCTGAGCGCGGGGAGCTGTTTTTT.

The chain is built from TRBV9 and TRBJ2-2; the match to TRBD2 covers 9 bases. The CDR3 length is 16 residues. CDR1 is SGDLS, CDR2 YYNGEE, per germline. Trimming at V came to 4 bases and at J to 4 bases, leaving 8 bases not matched to a gene. CDR3 sequence reads: CASSSFAGGSTGELFF. The CDR3 region has the DNA TGTGCCAGCAGCTCCTTCGCGGGAGGGAGCACCGGGGAGCTGTTTTTT.

The genes are TRBV12-3 or TRBV12-4 and TRBJ1-2, with 8 nucleotides matching TRBD1. CDR3 length: 12 amino acids. Trimming removed 6 bases from V and 7 bases from J; junction bases left unmatched: 4. CDR3 amino acids: CASRTGDSGYTF. CDR3 bases: TGTGCCAGCAGGACAGGGGATAGTGGCTACACCTTC.

The rearrangement uses TRBV4-3 and TRBJ2-7, with D tentatively TRBD2 (5 bases). Germline CDR1 reads LGHNA; CDR2 reads YSLEER. The length of the CDR3 is 15 residues. Between the trimmed V and J ends, which lost 1 base and 3 bases, there was a span of 13 bases. CDR3 coding DNA: TGCGCCAGCAGCCAAGGAGGGTTAGGCATCTACGAGCAGTACTTC. Translating gives CASSQGGLGIYEQYF.

The J gene is TRBJ1-1, the V gene TRBV19; TRBD1 matches 8 bases. Germline CDR1 reads LNHDA; CDR2 reads SQIVND (reference sequence). After removal of 4 bases from V and 3 bases from J, the junction contained 7 bases not matched to a gene. This CDR3 has 15 residues. The CDR3 is CASSRGQGAYTEAFF. CDR3 DNA: TGTGCCAGTAGTAGAGGGCAGGGGGCGTACACTGAAGCTTTCTTT.

The CDR3 DNA reads as TGTGCCAGCGCCCGGGACAGGGATCCTTCTGGCTTCTTT. This gives the protein CASARDRDPSGFF. J is TRBJ1-1 and V is TRBV5-4, with TRBD1 identical over 9 bases. The trim removed 7 bases at V and 14 bases at J, leaving 15 bases unmatched. The germline CDR1 and CDR2 sequences are SGHNT and YYREEE (reference sequence). The CDR3 spans 13 residues.

This chain uses TRBV10-3 with TRBJ2-1; TRBD2 matches 10 bases. This CDR3 is 14 amino acids long. Germline V gene sequence: CDR1 ENHRY, CDR2 SYGVKD. The junction had 2 bases not matched to a gene; V was cut back by 3 bases and J by 6 bases. The CDR3 DNA follows: TGTGCCATCAGTGAAGCGGGAGGGATCAATGAGCAGTTCTTC. Its protein is CAISEAGGINEQFF.

The chain combines TRBV30 with TRBJ2-1; 10 nucleotides match TRBD2. The CDR3 spans 13 residues. V shed 7 bases, J shed 6 bases, and the junction held 6 bases outside the gene matches. Looked up from germline, CDR1 is GTSNPN and CDR2 is SVGIG (reference sequence). The CDR3 sequence is CASPSGSSNEQFF. The CDR3, as DNA: TGTGCCTCACCTAGCGGGAGTAGCAATGAGCAGTTCTTC.

The chain has TRBV19 and TRBJ2-1; the D is unclear. The V end was cut by 3 bases, the J end by 0 bases, with 6 bases between. CDR3 size: 14 residues. Germline-derived CDR1 and CDR2 are LNHDA and SQIVND (reference sequence). The CDR3 region is CASSISSSYNEQFF. As DNA, the CDR3 is TGTGCCAGTAGTATCTCGAGCTCCTACAATGAGCAGTTCTTC.

This clone showed up just a few times. The chain has TRBV10-1 and TRBJ2-1; TRBD2 aligns across 7 bases. Germline V gives CDR1 WNHNN, CDR2 SYGVQD (reference sequence). After removal of 2 bases from V and 1 base from J, the junction contained 8 bases not matched to a gene. The CDR3 consists of 17 residues. CDR3 DNA: TGCGCCAGCAGTGAGAGTTTAGGAGCGGGATCCTACAATGAGCAGTTCTTC. This codes for CASSESLGAGSYNEQFF.

This chain links TRBV27 with TRBJ2-5, with D possibly TRBD2 on 5 matching bases. This CDR3 is 13 amino acids long. Trimming stripped 3 bases from V and 5 bases from J, with 10 bases between. Germline assignment: CDR1 MNHEY and CDR2 SMNVEV (reference sequence). The CDR3 DNA follows: TGTGCCAGCAGTTTTAAAAGGAGGGAGACCCAGTACTTC. Its protein is CASSFKRRETQYF.

The gene calls are TRBV27 and TRBJ2-2; TRBD1 is a possible D gene (6 bases). CDR1 MNHEY and CDR2 SMNVEV come from the germline V gene (reference sequence). The CDR3 covers 12 residues. The V gene lost 8 bases and the J gene lost 4 bases, with 8 bases spanning the gap. The CDR3 nucleotides are TGTGCCAGCCGACAGGCCACCGGGGAGCTGTTTTTT. Amino acids: CASRQATGELFF.

The chain links TRBV19 to TRBJ2-7, with 9 positions matching TRBD1. Germline CDR1 is LNHDA and CDR2 is SQIVND (reference sequence). The CDR3 length is 14 residues. Unmatched junction bases numbered 3, after V lost 4 bases and J lost 2 bases. CDR3 region: CASSTQGAPYEQYF. CDR3 DNA: TGTGCCAGTAGTACACAGGGGGCCCCCTACGAGCAGTACTTC.

This clone was counted only a few times. Other nucleotide sequences from this sample produce the same CDR3. The chain has TRBV27 and TRBJ1-6; D ambiguous. This CDR3 is built from 15 residues. Looked up from germline, CDR1 is MNHEY and CDR2 is SMNVEV (reference sequence). V dropped 5 bases and J dropped 5 bases, with 13 bases sitting between them. In DNA form, the CDR3 reads TGTGCCAGCAGTCCCCTGGCAGGCAATAATTCACCCCTCCACTTT. Amino acids: CASSPLAGNNSPLHF.

The J gene is TRBJ2-7, the V gene TRBV27, with TRBD2 identical over 10 bases. The junction had 10 bases not matched to a gene; V was cut back by 4 bases and J by 4 bases. Germline CDR1 and CDR2: MNHEY and SMNVEV (reference sequence). The CDR3 spans 16 residues. The CDR3 DNA sequence: TGTGCCAGCAGTTCCCTGGGTAGCGGGAGGCAATACGAGCAGTACTTC. This encodes CASSSLGSGRQYEQYF.

This chain uses TRBV4-3 with TRBJ2-1, with TRBD1 as a possible D gene (5 bases). Per germline, CDR1 LGHNA and CDR2 YSLEER. Trimming shortened V by 1 base and J by 2 bases, and 18 bases separated the two germline ends. CDR3 length: 18 amino acids. CDR3 amino acids: CASSQGGRSFYTYNEQFF. CDR3 sequence (DNA): TGCGCCAGCAGCCAAGGGGGCCGGAGTTTTTATACCTACAATGAGCAGTTCTTC.

The chain uses TRBV2 and TRBJ2-7; D possibly corresponds to TRBD2 (6 bases). Germline V gene lookup returns CDR1 SNHLY and CDR2 FYNNEI. V shed 3 bases and J shed 6 bases, with 9 bases lying between them. The CDR3 contains 12 residues. The CDR3 sequence is CASSEEGLEQYF. CDR3 DNA sequence: TGTGCCAGCAGTGAGGAGGGCCTCGAGCAGTACTTC. Supplemented by reference TRBV2 and TRBJ2-7, the full variable domain reads EPEVTQTPSHQVTQMGQEVILRCVPISNHLYFYWYRQILGQKVEFLVSFYNNEISEKSEIFDDQFSVERPDGSNFTLKIRSTKLEDSAMYFCASSEEGLEQYFGPGTRLTVT.

This clone was seen just once. The chain is built from TRBV7-2 and TRBJ2-3; 11 bases fit TRBD1. The CDR3 loop spans 15 amino acids. The J segment lost 4 bases and the V segment lost 4 bases, leaving 4 bases of the junction unmatched. Germline V gene lookup returns CDR1 SGHTA and CDR2 FQGNSA. The DNA for the CDR3 is TGTGCCAGCAGCTCCCGGGACAGGGGGTCAGATACGCAGTATTTT. Its protein is CASSSRDRGSDTQYF.

This clone has only a few counts. The chain links TRBV27 to TRBJ2-2; weak D call: TRBD1 (6 bases). Between the trimmed V and J ends, which lost 5 bases and 6 bases, there was a span of 13 bases. Germline CDR1 is MNHEY and CDR2 is SMNVEV (reference sequence). The CDR3 consists of 14 residues. This CDR3 is CASSPRTGSGELFF. The DNA of the CDR3 is TGTGCCAGCAGTCCACGTACAGGGTCCGGGGAGCTGTTTTTT.

The rearrangement uses TRBV1 and TRBJ1-5; no DNA check was done on the table's D call, TRBD1. TRBV1 is a pseudogene. The CDR3 is made up of 18 amino acids. The CDR3 region has the DNA TGCACCAGCAGCCAAGATCTACGAGACCCCAGGGGAAGTCAGCCCCAGCATTTT. It yields the protein CTSSQDLRDPRGSQPQHF.